This TCR beta chain stems from a study of shared clonotypes between healthy human individuals. Study results and caveats: Lower generation probabilities were found for non-shared clonotypes than for those shared by all four donors. Compared with memory subsets, naive subsets generally had larger estimated richness.

Clones were read by immunoSEQ multiplex PCR, and TCRdb kept only the in-frame ones, dropping some. Among 850,000 to 1,200,000 clones listed, roughly 70% were seen once. Regarding this clone: The antigen is not known.

CDR1 ENHRY and CDR2 SYGVKD come from the germline V gene. This CDR3 is built from 13 residues. Nashville, Tennessee was home to all donors, who were Caucasian adults. The receptor comes from a man between 18 and 29 years old in good health. Sequenced input: memory CD4+ T cells sorted from blood. As for subset: CD45RA-negative fraction. The V gene is TRBV10-3, the J gene TRBJ2-5; tentatively, D is TRBD1 or TRBD2 (7 bases each). Gene TRBJ2-7 matches the end of the DNA better, so the J call may be wrong. The CDR3 sequence is CAISAGGDYEQYF. CDR3 nucleotide sequence: TGTGCCATCAGTGCAGGGGGGGACTACGAGCAGTACTTC.